This T cell receptor beta chain is drawn from a study of tumor T cells in aggressive B-cell lymphoma. The table came from immunoSEQ multiplex PCR; TCRdb's copy has only in-frame clones and leaves some out. Of around 3,000 clones in the sample, 82% were seen once. V shed 6 bases and J 5 bases; nucleotides not matched to a gene: 8. The CDR3 has 14 amino acids. Germline lookup yields CDR1 KGHSH and CDR2 LQKENI. Sequencing used tumor tissue. The receptor was isolated from an adult with diffuse large B cell lymphoma. This chain links TRBV18 with TRBJ2-3, with 7 bases fitting TRBD2. CDR3 sequence: CASSRPGREDTQYF. The CDR3 nucleotides are TGTGCCAGCTCCCGCCCTGGGAGGGAAGATACGCAGTATTTT.